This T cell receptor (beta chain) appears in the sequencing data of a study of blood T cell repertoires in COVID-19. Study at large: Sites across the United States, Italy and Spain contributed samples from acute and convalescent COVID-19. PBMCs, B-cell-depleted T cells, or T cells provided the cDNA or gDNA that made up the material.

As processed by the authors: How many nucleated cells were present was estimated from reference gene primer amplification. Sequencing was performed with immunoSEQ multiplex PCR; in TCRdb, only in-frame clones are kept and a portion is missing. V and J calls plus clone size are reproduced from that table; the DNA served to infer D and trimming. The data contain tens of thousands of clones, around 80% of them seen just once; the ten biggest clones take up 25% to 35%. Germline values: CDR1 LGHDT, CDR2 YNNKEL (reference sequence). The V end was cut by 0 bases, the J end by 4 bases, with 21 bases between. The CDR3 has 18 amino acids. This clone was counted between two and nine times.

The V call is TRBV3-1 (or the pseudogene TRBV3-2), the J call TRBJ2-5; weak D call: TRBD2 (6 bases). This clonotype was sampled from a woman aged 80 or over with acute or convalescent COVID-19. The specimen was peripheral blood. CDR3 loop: CASSQDLGRAGTRETQYF. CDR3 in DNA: TGTGCCAGCAGCCAAGATTTGGGGCGAGCGGGCACCAGAGAGACCCAGTACTTC.